This entry concerns a single T cell receptor (beta chain). Its antigen is unknown. This sample is drawn from a study of OX40 agonist ivuxolimab in advanced cancers. Across the whole study: Prior checkpoint blockade (anti-PD-1, anti-PD-L1 or anti-CTLA-4) was permitted; around 39% had it. Broader study findings: There was clonal expansion of CD4+ and CD8+ blood T cells by week 6 at 0.1 to 3.0 mg/kg.

Some clones are missing from TCRdb's copy, which holds only in-frame ones; the method was immunoSEQ multiplex PCR. Among around 94,000 clones listed, around 91% were seen once. V lost 4 bases, J lost 2 bases, and 2 bases stayed unmatched. The germline V gene has CDR1 MNHEY and CDR2 SMNVEV (reference sequence). This CDR3 has 14 residues. This receptor was obtained from an adult with an advanced solid tumor such as melanoma, head and neck, liver or kidney cancer. The sequenced sample was CD4+ or CD8+ T cells sorted from blood, obtained in a trial of the OX40 agonist ivuxolimab. The rearrangement joins TRBV27 to TRBJ2-7; TRBD1 matches 10 bases. This chain's CDR3 is CASSWTGGPYEQYF. CDR3 DNA: TGTGCCAGCAGTTGGACAGGGGGACCCTACGAGCAGTACTTC.